The next 9 T cell receptor beta chains were all read from a single sample in a study of neoadjuvant anti-PD-1 for oral cavity cancer. TCRdb keeps only in-frame clones here, not all; method: immunoSEQ multiplex PCR. The data contain roughly 25,000 clones, over 20% of them singletons. Specified time point: after neoadjuvant nivolumab, at surgical resection. Here the sequenced sample was tumor tissue, taken after nivolumab (anti-PD-1) treatment. Source of these receptors: a person between 40 and 79 years old with oral cavity squamous cell carcinoma.

This clone was picked up many times. This chain links TRBV12-5 with TRBJ1-1; D may be TRBD1 (5 bases). V was pared by 5 bases and J by 3 bases, with 13 bases between. CDR3 length: 14 amino acids. From germline, CDR1 is LGHNT and CDR2 FRNRAP. CDR3 nucleotide sequence: TGTGCTAGTGGTCCAGGGCTATGGGACACTGAAGCTTTCTTT. Its translation is CASGPGLWDTEAFF.

This chain joins TRBV6-1 and TRBJ1-1; 7 bases agree with TRBD1. Germline V CDR1 and CDR2: MNHNS, SASEGT. The ends lost 11 bases at V and 7 bases at J; junction bases unmatched: 10. The CDR3 extends over 12 amino acids. CDR3 sequence (DNA): TGTGCCGGCGGTAAGACAGGGCTTGAAGCTTTCTTT. Translated: CAGGKTGLEAFF.

This chain connects TRBV6-1 to TRBJ1-2, with a tentative D call TRBD1 (5 bases). This CDR3 spans 17 amino acids. The germline gives CDR1 MNHNS, CDR2 SASEGT. Trimming cost V 1 base and J 0 bases, with 15 bases left between them. CDR3 nucleotide sequence: TGTGCCAGCAGTGAAGGGGGAGGTCTGGGGGCTAACTATGGCTACACCTTC. Amino acid sequence: CASSEGGGLGANYGYTF.

The chain recombines TRBV25-1 with TRBJ1-2; weak D call: TRBD1 (5 bases). CDR1 and CDR2 (germline): MGHDK, SYGVNS. CDR3 size: 14 residues. Between the trimmed V and J ends, which lost 4 bases and 8 bases, there was a span of 17 bases. In DNA, the CDR3 is TGTGCCAGCAGTGGAAGGCGTGGGGGAGGCGGCTACACCTTC. This codes for CASSGRRGGGGYTF.

This clone turned up a few times. The J gene is TRBJ2-1, the V gene TRBV9; TRBD1 matches 8 bases. V was clipped by 0 bases and J by 12 bases; unmatched bases: 11. The CDR3 has 15 amino acids. Germline V lookup: CDR1 SGDLS, CDR2 YYNGEE. CDR3 protein: CASSVGGGQASRQFF. The CDR3 DNA follows: TGTGCCAGCAGCGTAGGAGGGGGACAGGCGAGCCGGCAGTTCTTC.

This clone has just a few counts. The rearrangement joins TRBV14 to TRBJ2-5; D gene uncertain. Germline loops: CDR1 SGHDN, CDR2 FVKESK. V was pared by 5 bases and J by 4 bases, with 11 bases between. The CDR3 contains 13 residues. The CDR3 coding sequence is TGTGCCAGCAGCTTTCGATGGGGAGAGACCCAGTACTTC. It encodes CASSFRWGETQYF.

This chain links TRBV28 with TRBJ1-1; D call uncertain. Trimming cost V 4 bases and J 7 bases, with 7 bases left between them. The CDR3 is made up of 11 amino acids. CDR1 and CDR2 from the germline V gene are MDHEN and SYDVKM. The CDR3 DNA reads TGTGCCAGCAGTTATTACGGTGAAGCTTTCTTT. This encodes CASSYYGEAFF.

This clone was seen a few times. The CDR3 bases are TGTGCCAGCAGCACCGACTCCGGGGAAGGCTACACCTTC. This encodes CASSTDSGEGYTF. The V call is TRBV9, the J call TRBJ1-2, with D unclear. Germline CDR1 and CDR2: SGDLS and YYNGEE. The CDR3 sequence is 13 residues long. V lost 4 bases to trimming and J lost 8 bases, with 15 bases between them.

This clone occurred a few times. The chain uses TRBV7-2 and TRBJ1-5; the D gene is possibly TRBD1 (6 bases). From germline, CDR1 is SGHTA and CDR2 FQGNSA. V dropped 1 base and J dropped 7 bases, with 14 bases sitting between them. This CDR3 comprises 15 residues. CDR3 coding DNA: TGTGCCAGCAGCTTAGTGAGTCAGGGGAGGCAGCCCCAGCATTTT. It is translated as CASSLVSQGRQPQHF.